This T cell receptor beta chain derives from a study of blood T cell repertoires in COVID-19. Method: immunoSEQ multiplex PCR; TCRdb's copy keeps in-frame clones and lacks some. There are roughly 330,000 clones in the sample; more than 70% occur only once, and 1.5% to 2% lies in the top ten. J was trimmed by 5 bases and V by 3 bases; bases with no gene match: 8. The CDR3 is made up of 15 amino acids. CDR1 DFQATT and CDR2 SNEGSKA come from the germline V gene (reference sequence). This TCR was recovered from a woman aged 45 to 65 with acute or convalescent COVID-19. Sequencing was done on a sample of peripheral blood. V gene TRBV20-1 combines with J gene TRBJ1-2, with 11 bases fitting TRBD1. The CDR3 DNA sequence: TGCAGTGCTAGTCTAGGACAGGGGGCGAGATATGGCTACACCTTC. As protein: CSASLGQGARYGYTF.